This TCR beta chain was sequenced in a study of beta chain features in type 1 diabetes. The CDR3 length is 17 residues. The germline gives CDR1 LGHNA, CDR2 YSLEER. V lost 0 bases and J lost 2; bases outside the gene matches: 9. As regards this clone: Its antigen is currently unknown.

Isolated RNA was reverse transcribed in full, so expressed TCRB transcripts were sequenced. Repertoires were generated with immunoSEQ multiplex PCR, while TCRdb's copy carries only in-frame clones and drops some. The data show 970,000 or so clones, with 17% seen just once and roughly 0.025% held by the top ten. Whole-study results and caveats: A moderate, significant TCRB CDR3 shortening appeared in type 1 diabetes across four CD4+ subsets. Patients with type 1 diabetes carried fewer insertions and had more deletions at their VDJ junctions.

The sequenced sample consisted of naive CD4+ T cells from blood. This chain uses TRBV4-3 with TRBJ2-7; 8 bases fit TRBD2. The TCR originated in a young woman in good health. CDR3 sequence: CASSQDFRYGRAYEQYF. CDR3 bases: TGCGCCAGCAGCCAAGATTTCAGGTACGGGAGGGCCTACGAGCAGTACTTC.